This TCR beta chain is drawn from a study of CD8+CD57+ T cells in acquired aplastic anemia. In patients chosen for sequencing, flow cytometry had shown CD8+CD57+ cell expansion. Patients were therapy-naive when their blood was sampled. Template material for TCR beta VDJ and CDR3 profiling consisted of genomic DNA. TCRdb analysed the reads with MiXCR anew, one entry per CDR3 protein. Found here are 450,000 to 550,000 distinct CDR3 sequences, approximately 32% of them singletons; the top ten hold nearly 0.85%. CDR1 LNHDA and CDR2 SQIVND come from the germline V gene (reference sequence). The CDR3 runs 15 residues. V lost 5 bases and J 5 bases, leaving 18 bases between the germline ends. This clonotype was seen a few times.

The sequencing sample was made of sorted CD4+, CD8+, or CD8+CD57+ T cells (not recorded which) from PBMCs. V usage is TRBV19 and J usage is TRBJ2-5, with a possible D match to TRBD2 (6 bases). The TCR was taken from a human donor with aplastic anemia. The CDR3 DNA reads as TGTGCCAGTAGTCTTCATGAATCGGGGAGGGAGACCCAGTACTTC. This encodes CASSLHESGRETQYF. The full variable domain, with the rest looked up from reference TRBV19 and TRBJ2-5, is DGGITQSPKYLFRKEGQNVTLSCEQNLNHDAMYWYRQDPGQGLRLIYYSQIVNDFQKGDIAEGYSVSREKKESFPLTVTSAQKNPTAFYLCASSLHESGRETQYFGPGTRLLVL.